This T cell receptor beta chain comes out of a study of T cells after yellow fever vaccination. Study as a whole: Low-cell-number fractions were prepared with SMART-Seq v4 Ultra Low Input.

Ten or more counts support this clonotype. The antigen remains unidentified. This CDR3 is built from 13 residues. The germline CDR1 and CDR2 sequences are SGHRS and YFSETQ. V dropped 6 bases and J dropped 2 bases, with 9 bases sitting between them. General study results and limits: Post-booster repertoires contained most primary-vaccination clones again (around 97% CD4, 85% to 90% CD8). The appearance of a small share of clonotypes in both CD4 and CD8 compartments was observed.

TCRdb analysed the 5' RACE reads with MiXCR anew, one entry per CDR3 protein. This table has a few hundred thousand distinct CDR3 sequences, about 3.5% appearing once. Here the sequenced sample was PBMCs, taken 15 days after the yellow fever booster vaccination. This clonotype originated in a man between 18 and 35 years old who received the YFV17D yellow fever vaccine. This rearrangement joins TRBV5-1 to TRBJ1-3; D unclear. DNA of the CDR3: TGCGCCAGCACCCTGCAGCCTGGAAACACCATATATTTT. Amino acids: CASTLQPGNTIYF.